One and the same sample provided the 18 T cell receptor beta chains below, sequenced in a study of blood T cell repertoires in COVID-19. Sequenced by immunoSEQ multiplex PCR; TCRdb stores in-frame clones only, minus some. The sample comprises hundreds of thousands of clones, nearly 85% of which are singletons, and 8.6% rests with the top ten. What was sequenced was peripheral blood. All receptors come from a human donor in a cohort sampled during active COVID-19.

The V call is TRBV6-2 or TRBV6-3, the J call TRBJ2-5, with 11 bases that match TRBD1. The CDR3 extends over 16 amino acids. V was pared by 2 bases and J by 3 bases, with 5 bases of the junction left unmatched. Germline V gene lookup returns CDR1 MNHEY and CDR2 SVGEGT. The CDR3, as DNA: TGTGCCAGCAGTTACCCCCCGGGACAGGGGGAAGAGACCCAGTACTTC. It codes for CASSYPPGQGEETQYF.

The genes are TRBV6-2 or TRBV6-3 and TRBJ2-7, with a possible D match to TRBD1 (7 bases). The CDR3 consists of 12 residues. The V end was cut by 5 bases, the J end by 7 bases, with 12 bases between. Per germline, CDR1 MNHEY and CDR2 SVGEGT. In DNA, the CDR3 is TGTGCCAGCAGTAAGGGGGCGGGAGAGCAGTACTTC. Its protein is CASSKGAGEQYF.

The chain is built from TRBV7-2 and TRBJ1-1, with TRBD1 as a possible D gene (6 bases). The germline V gene encodes CDR1 SGHTA and CDR2 FQGNSA. The CDR3 has 16 residues. Trimming left V 2 bases short and J 6 bases short, with 19 bases between. The CDR3 here is CASSLREPGVLAEAFF. CDR3 sequence (DNA): TGTGCCAGCAGCTTAAGGGAACCAGGGGTCTTGGCTGAAGCTTTCTTT. The entire variable domain, with the rest obtained from reference TRBV7-2 and TRBJ1-1, is as follows: GAGVSQSPSNKVTEKGKDVELRCDPISGHTALYWYRQSLGQGLEFLIYFQGNSAPDKSGLPSDRFSAERTGGSVSTLTIQRTQQEDSAVYLCASSLREPGVLAEAFFGQGTRLTVV.

This chain links TRBV2 with TRBJ2-3, with 8 nucleotides matching TRBD2. V lost 3 bases to trimming and J lost 6 bases; unmatched junction nucleotides: 5. In germline, CDR1 is SNHLY, CDR2 FYNNEI. This CDR3 contains 14 residues. CDR3 loop: CASSEGTRFDTQYF. CDR3 DNA: TGTGCCAGCAGTGAGGGGACTAGGTTTGATACGCAGTATTTT.

The genes are TRBV2 and TRBJ2-7, with 12 nucleotides matching TRBD2. After removal of 1 base from V and 6 bases from J, the junction contained 4 bases not matched to a gene. The CDR3 runs to 15 residues. The germline V gene encodes CDR1 SNHLY and CDR2 FYNNEI. The CDR3 DNA is TGTGCCAGCAGTGAAGTACTAGCGGGGGGCCCCGAGCAGTACTTC. This gives the protein CASSEVLAGGPEQYF.

The chain uses TRBV19 and TRBJ1-1; possible D gene TRBD1, 5 bases. From germline, CDR1 is LNHDA and CDR2 SQIVND (reference sequence). CDR3 length: 17 amino acids. Trimming left V 7 bases short and J 2 bases short, with 23 bases between. For the CDR3, the DNA is TGTGCCAGTACTTTGGGGGGAGGGCCCCTTAGTAACACTGAAGCTTTCTTT. As protein: CASTLGGGPLSNTEAFF.

The chain couples TRBV4-1 to TRBJ2-2; 8 nucleotides match TRBD2. The CDR3 has 17 residues. CDR1 and CDR2 from the germline V gene are MGHRA and YSYEKL. Trimming took 1 base from V and 1 from J; bases not matched to a gene: 5. CDR3 in DNA: TGCGCCAGCAGCCAAGCCGGGCTAGCGGGGAACACCGGGGAGCTGTTTTTT. It encodes CASSQAGLAGNTGELFF.

V usage is TRBV4-3 and J usage is TRBJ2-3; TRBD2 matches 11 bases. Germline-derived CDR1 and CDR2 are LGHNA and YSLEER. After removal of 8 bases from V and 1 base from J, the junction contained 2 bases not matched to a gene. This CDR3 spans 14 amino acids. CDR3 in amino acids: CASSTSGGTDTQYF. The CDR3 DNA follows: TGCGCCAGCTCGACTAGCGGGGGCACAGATACGCAGTATTTT.

The chain is built from TRBV10-3 and TRBJ1-5; the match to TRBD1 covers 7 bases. Germline-derived CDR1 and CDR2 are ENHRY and SYGVKD. The V and J ends lost 6 bases and 0 bases, in that order; junction bases with no gene match: 5. This CDR3 region has 15 residues. CDR3 nucleotides: TGTGCCATCAGCCGGGACAGCTATAGCAATCAGCCCCAGCATTTT. Its protein is CAISRDSYSNQPQHF.

The V gene is TRBV5-4, the J gene TRBJ2-3, with 7 bases matching TRBD2. Germline V CDR1 and CDR2: SGHNT, YYREEE (reference sequence). The CDR3 length is 16 residues. V lost 0 bases to trimming and J lost 1 base; unmatched junction nucleotides: 5. The CDR3 sequence: CASSLGGAGGTDTQYF. The CDR3 DNA reads TGTGCCAGCAGCTTGGGAGGGGCGGGGGGCACAGATACGCAGTATTTT.

The CDR3 here is CASSFPSGGRQETQYF. For the CDR3, the DNA is TGTGCCAGCAGCTTTCCTAGCGGGGGGCGCCAAGAGACCCAGTACTTC. The V call is TRBV7-8, the J call TRBJ2-5, with 11 positions matching TRBD2. Trimming removed 3 bases from V and 1 base from J; junction bases left unmatched: 4. CDR1 and CDR2 (germline): SGHVS, FQNEAQ. CDR3 length: 16 residues.

The gene calls are TRBV27 and TRBJ2-2; 9 bases align to TRBD1. CDR1 is MNHEY, CDR2 SMNVEV, per germline (reference sequence). V trimming: 5 bases; J trimming: 0 bases; junction bases outside the gene matches: 7. The CDR3 is 17 amino acids. Written as DNA, the CDR3 is TGTGCCAGCAGTCTCCGGACAGGGGTAGCGAACACCGGGGAGCTGTTTTTT. It is translated as CASSLRTGVANTGELFF.

The CDR3 DNA is TGTGCCAGCAGTTTTAGGCCAACTATGAACACTGAAGCTTTCTTT. Its protein is CASSFRPTMNTEAFF. The V call is TRBV27, the J call TRBJ1-1; D uncertain. Trimming took off 3 bases at V and 0 bases at J, with 11 bases between the two ends. This CDR3 region has 15 residues. The germline CDR1 and CDR2 sequences are MNHEY and SMNVEV (reference sequence).

The chain employs TRBV13 and TRBJ2-5; D unresolved. Per the germline V gene, CDR1 is PRHDT and CDR2 is FYEKMQ (reference sequence). The V end lost 2 bases, the J end lost 1 base, and 8 bases lay between the germline ends. The CDR3 extends over 14 amino acids. Here the CDR3 reads CASSLKTPQETQYF. The CDR3, as DNA: TGTGCCAGCAGCTTAAAAACTCCCCAAGAGACCCAGTACTTC. Based on the CDR3 plus reference TRBV13 and TRBJ2-5, the full variable domain is AAGVIQSPRHLIKEKRETATLKCYPIPRHDTVYWYQQGPGQDPQFLISFYEKMQSDKGSIPDRFSAQQFSDYHSELNMSSLELGDSALYFCASSLKTPQETQYFGPGTRLLVL.

Written as DNA, the CDR3 is TGCGCCAGCAGTCATCCCTGGGAGAGGACTGAAGCTTTCTTT. This sequence encodes CASSHPWERTEAFF. The chain joins TRBV23-1 to TRBJ1-1; no reliable D call. TRBV23-1 falls under the ORF class, with uncertain function. Trimming pared 3 bases from V and 5 bases from J, leaving 13 bases between. The CDR3 is made up of 14 amino acids.

The chain employs TRBV20-1 and TRBJ2-1, with 10 positions matching TRBD2. After removal of 5 bases from V and 10 bases from J, the junction contained 2 bases not matched to a gene. Germline values: CDR1 DFQATT, CDR2 SNEGSKA (reference sequence). The CDR3 spans 11 residues. Here the CDR3 DNA reads TGCAGTGCTGGTAGCGGGAGGGAGCAGTTCTTC. It encodes CSAGSGREQFF.

This chain uses TRBV5-1 with TRBJ1-5; 7 bases match TRBD1. Germline CDR1 is SGHRS and CDR2 is YFSETQ. J lost 3 bases, V lost 1 base, and 10 bases had no gene match. This CDR3 comprises 17 residues. The CDR3 DNA reads as TGCGCCAGCAGCTTGCGTGACAGGGACGCACACAATCAGCCCCAGCATTTT. Its translation is CASSLRDRDAHNQPQHF.

The V call is TRBV6-4, the J call TRBJ1-1; D is perhaps TRBD1 (5 bases). Germline CDR1 MRHNA, CDR2 SNTAGT. Trimming took 0 bases from V and 10 from J, leaving 12 bases between them. This CDR3 is built from 13 residues. For the CDR3, the DNA is TGTGCCAGCAGTGACTCTTGGGGGACTCCAGCTTTCTTT. Amino acid sequence: CASSDSWGTPAFF.